Listed here are 25 T cell receptor beta chains from one sample, sequenced in a study of blood T cells in healthy people across ages. A sample-barcoded 5' primer and a J-beta primer mix were used in a second PCR of roughly 7 to 12 cycles. TCRdb analysed the 5' RACE reads with MiXCR anew, one entry per CDR3 protein. The sample records 710,000 or so distinct CDR3 sequences, about a fifth being singletons. Source material: blood. The receptors derive from a man between 70 and 80 years old in good health.

The genes are TRBV5-6 and TRBJ2-1; D unresolved. V gave up 3 bases and J gave up 8 bases, with 6 bases separating them. CDR1 is SGHDT, CDR2 YYEEEE, per germline. This CDR3 comprises 11 residues. The CDR3 sequence: CASSSWYEQFF. In DNA, the CDR3 is TGTGCCAGCAGCTCGTGGTATGAGCAGTTCTTC.

This clonotype came up a few times. V and J are TRBV20-1 and TRBJ2-5, with D possibly being TRBD1 (5 bases). The CDR3 has 12 residues. Trimming shortened V by 5 bases and J by 0 bases, and 7 bases separated the two germline ends. From germline, CDR1 is DFQATT and CDR2 SNEGSKA (reference sequence). The CDR3 protein is CSARRDQETQYF. CDR3 nucleotides: TGCAGTGCTCGCAGGGACCAAGAGACCCAGTACTTC.

This clonotype was seen more than once but under ten times. The V call is TRBV7-8, the J call TRBJ2-5, with 9 bases identical to TRBD2. Germline lookup yields CDR1 SGHVS and CDR2 FQNEAQ. The CDR3 consists of 17 residues. The ends lost 0 bases at V and 5 bases at J; junction bases unmatched: 10. The CDR3 spells CASSLASLAGPRETQYF. Here the CDR3 DNA reads TGTGCCAGCAGCTTAGCCTCCCTAGCGGGACCTCGGGAGACCCAGTACTTC.

The chain recombines TRBV4-1 with TRBJ2-5; TRBD2 aligns across 13 bases. With V trimmed by 0 bases and J by 5 bases, 6 bases remained unmatched. In germline, CDR1 is MGHRA, CDR2 YSYEKL. The CDR3 length is 17 residues. This CDR3 is CASSQDGGLAGWETQYF. The CDR3 region has the DNA TGCGCCAGCAGCCAAGATGGGGGACTAGCGGGGTGGGAGACCCAGTACTTC.

This rearrangement joins TRBV28 to TRBJ2-5; 7 positions agree with TRBD1. The CDR3 loop spans 18 amino acids. Trimming took 2 bases from V and 5 from J; bases not matched to a gene: 17. The V gene's germline CDR1 is MDHEN and CDR2 SYDVKM. The CDR3, as DNA: TGTGCCAGCAGTTTACTCAACCTAAAGGACAGGAAGGGGGAGACCCAGTACTTC. Translating it yields CASSLLNLKDRKGETQYF.

The sample holds many counts of this clonotype. V gene TRBV6-5 combines with J gene TRBJ1-1; D ambiguous. Trimming left V 5 bases short and J 2 bases short, with 3 bases between. In germline, CDR1 is MNHEY, CDR2 SVGAGI. The CDR3 length is 11 residues. Here the CDR3 DNA reads TGTGCCAGCAGTCGTAACACTGAAGCTTTCTTT. Protein sequence: CASSRNTEAFF.

The chain employs TRBV7-3 and TRBJ1-2; 12 bases are a match to TRBD1. The germline V gene has CDR1 SGHTA and CDR2 FQGTGA. J gave up 4 bases and V 5 bases, and 8 bases lay outside the gene matches. The CDR3 length is 16 residues. CDR3 loop: CASSGTGTGGVYGYTF. CDR3 sequence (DNA): TGTGCCAGCAGCGGGACCGGGACAGGGGGCGTCTATGGCTACACCTTC. Full variable domain (missing parts from reference TRBV7-3 and TRBJ1-2): GAGVSQTPSNKVTEKGKYVELRCDPISGHTALYWYRQSLGQGPEFLIYFQGTGAADDSGLPNDRFFAVRPEGSVSTLKIQRTERGDSAVYLCASSGTGTGGVYGYTFGSGTRLTVV.

The chain employs TRBV27 and TRBJ2-7; no firm D call. The CDR3 contains 14 residues. Germline V lookup: CDR1 MNHEY, CDR2 SMNVEV (reference sequence). V was clipped by 5 bases and J by 2 bases, with 13 bases between them. CDR3 sequence reads: CASSADPRAYEQYF. The CDR3 DNA follows: TGTGCCAGCAGTGCGGACCCTAGGGCCTACGAGCAGTACTTC.

This clonotype occurred many times. A read error may produce the germline difference seen at one junction end. This chain uses TRBV7-2 with TRBJ2-1; no definite D call. Germline assignment: CDR1 SGHTA and CDR2 FQGNSA. This CDR3 spans 16 amino acids. The CDR3 DNA is TGCGCCAGCAGCTTGGTATGGGGTAGCTCCTACAATGAGCAGTTCTTC. As protein: CASSLVWGSSYNEQFF.

V is TRBV20-1 and J is TRBJ2-1; 15 bases are a match to TRBD2. The CDR3 has 15 residues. Germline V gives CDR1 DFQATT, CDR2 SNEGSKA (reference sequence). J lost 8 bases, V lost 5 bases, and 7 bases had no gene match. In nucleotides, the CDR3 is TGCAGTGCTCCCCGGACTAGCGGGGGGGTGGATGAGCAGTTCTTC. The encoded protein is CSAPRTSGGVDEQFF.

This clonotype was seen only a few times. The chain couples TRBV6-2 or TRBV6-3 to TRBJ1-5; D uncertain. The CDR3 has 14 amino acids. Germline V gives CDR1 MNHEY, CDR2 SVGEGT. Between the trimmed V and J ends, which lost 2 bases and 5 bases, there was a span of 10 bases. CDR3 sequence reads: CASSYGPRDQPQHF. CDR3 coding DNA: TGTGCCAGCAGTTACGGACCTAGGGATCAGCCCCAGCATTTT.

The chain is built from TRBV5-8 and TRBJ2-5; 10 bases agree with TRBD2. The V gene's germline CDR1 is SGHTS and CDR2 YDEGEE. The V gene end was trimmed by 0 bases and the J gene end by 5 bases; junction bases not matched to a gene: 13. This CDR3 comprises 18 residues. CDR3 nucleotide sequence: TGTGCCAGCAGCTTGGCTGTTGCGAGCGGGGGGGTCGGGGAGACCCAGTACTTC. This sequence encodes CASSLAVASGGVGETQYF.

On this clonotype: This may arise from a read error, as a much more abundant clone is one base away. The chain carries TRBV12-3 or TRBV12-4 and TRBJ1-2; D possibly corresponds to TRBD1 (5 bases). V dropped 6 bases and J dropped 8 bases, with 13 bases sitting between them. The CDR3 has 12 amino acids. Here the CDR3 reads CASSQGPFGYTF. The DNA of the CDR3 is TGTGCCAGCAGCCAGGGACCATTCGGCTACACCTTC.

This clonotype was detected many times. The J gene is TRBJ1-4, the V gene TRBV6-5; D ambiguous. From germline, CDR1 is MNHEY and CDR2 SVGAGI. The CDR3 contains 14 residues. V was pared by 7 bases and J by 5 bases, with 14 bases between. The CDR3 bases are TGTGCCAGCACAAACAGAGGCCTGAATGAAAAACTGTTTTTT. Its protein is CASTNRGLNEKLFF.

V and J are TRBV24-1 and TRBJ2-3; 14 bases fit TRBD2. Germline V CDR1 and CDR2: KGHDR, SFDVKD. J lost 2 bases, V lost 9 bases, and 6 bases had no gene match. The CDR3 runs to 16 residues. This CDR3 reads CATAAGLAGVTDTQYF. The CDR3 nucleotides read TGTGCCACCGCGGCGGGACTAGCGGGAGTCACAGATACGCAGTATTTT.

The chain carries TRBV5-1 and TRBJ1-4, with 10 nucleotides matching TRBD1. The CDR3 has 15 amino acids. V shed 4 bases, J shed 6 bases, and the junction held 6 bases outside the gene matches. The V gene's germline CDR1 is SGHRS and CDR2 YFSETQ. CDR3 nucleotides: TGCGCCAGCAGCGGGGGGACAGGGGCATATGAAAAACTGTTTTTT. Residues: CASSGGTGAYEKLFF.

This chain joins TRBV6-6 and TRBJ1-2; possible D gene TRBD1, 5 bases. V lost 6 bases and J 5 bases, leaving 13 bases between the germline ends. Germline CDR1 is MNHNY and CDR2 is SVGAGI (reference sequence). The CDR3 loop spans 13 amino acids. CDR3 loop: CASSPGRWYGYTF. In DNA form, the CDR3 reads TGTGCCAGCAGCCCGGGACGGTGGTATGGCTACACCTTC.

This chain uses TRBV4-3 with TRBJ1-3, with a weak D call TRBD1 (5 bases). The CDR3 consists of 17 residues. The germline gives CDR1 LGHNA, CDR2 YSLEER. The V end was cut by 3 bases, the J end by 0 bases, with 15 bases between. CDR3 DNA: TGCGCCAGCAGCCAGGGACCTGGGACGAGCTCTGGAAACACCATATATTTT. The encoded protein is CASSQGPGTSSGNTIYF.

This clonotype has a handful of counts. The rearrangement uses TRBV7-3 and TRBJ2-2, with a weak D call TRBD2 (6 bases). Trimming cost V 1 base and J 4 bases, with 13 bases left between them. Germline loops: CDR1 SGHTA, CDR2 FQGTGA. The CDR3 is made up of 16 amino acids. This CDR3 is CASSLRLGGGTGELFF. CDR3 DNA: TGTGCCAGCAGCTTAAGACTGGGGGGTGGCACCGGGGAGCTGTTTTTT.

This rearrangement joins TRBV5-6 to TRBJ1-4, with TRBD1 matching 7 bases. Unmatched junction bases numbered 15, after V lost 5 bases and J lost 8 bases. Germline-derived CDR1 and CDR2 are SGHDT and YYEEEE. The CDR3 totals 16 residues. CDR3 region: CASRLRVGTVQEKLFF. In DNA, the CDR3 is TGTGCCAGCAGACTCAGGGTGGGGACAGTTCAAGAAAAACTGTTTTTT.

A few counts support this clonotype. The J gene is TRBJ1-5, the V gene TRBV29-1; D unclear. The CDR3 contains 11 residues. The V end lost 4 bases, the J end lost 3 bases, and 4 bases lay between the germline ends. Germline CDR1 and CDR2: SQVTM and ANQGSEA. The CDR3 sequence is CSVGANQPQHF. CDR3 DNA: TGCAGCGTTGGGGCCAATCAGCCCCAGCATTTT.

This clonotype was recorded at least ten times. CDR3 nucleotide sequence: TGTGCCAGCTCATACAACCCGGGTGATAATTCACCCCTCCACTTT. It is translated as CASSYNPGDNSPLHF. This chain links TRBV18 with TRBJ1-6; D unclear. CDR3 size: 15 residues. V was cut by 5 bases and J by 5 bases, with 13 bases left in between. CDR1 is KGHSH and CDR2 is LQKENI in the germline V gene.

There are a few counts of this clonotype. The chain has TRBV7-9 and TRBJ1-2; D gene ambiguous. Trimming left V 1 base short and J 5 bases short, with 14 bases between. The CDR3 runs 15 residues. CDR1 SEHNR and CDR2 FQNEAQ come from the germline V gene (reference sequence). CDR3 nucleotides: TGTGCCAGCAGCTTAGAATTTACGGCGACTTATGGCTACACCTTC. Amino acids: CASSLEFTATYGYTF.

V and J are TRBV7-8 and TRBJ2-7; the D gene is possibly TRBD2 (7 bases). V was shortened by 1 base and J by 6 bases, with 16 bases between the two germline ends. CDR1 is SGHVS, CDR2 FQNEAQ, per germline. CDR3 length equals 15 residues. The CDR3 loop reads CASSLGPGGAGEQYF. The CDR3 nucleotides are TGTGCCAGCAGCTTAGGACCGGGGGGCGCGGGCGAGCAGTACTTC. Full variable domain (outside the CDR3, taken from reference TRBV7-8 and TRBJ2-7): GAGVSQSPRYKVAKRGQDVALRCDPISGHVSLFWYQQALGQGPEFLTYFQNEAQLDKSGLPSDRFFAERPEGSVSTLKIQRTQQEDSAVYLCASSLGPGGAGEQYFGPGTRLTVT.

The chain carries TRBV10-3 and TRBJ2-5; 8 nucleotides match TRBD2. The closer fit of TRBJ2-1 to the DNA end suggests the J call may be wrong. This CDR3 spans 16 amino acids. Germline lookup yields CDR1 ENHRY and CDR2 SYGVKD. In DNA form, the CDR3 reads TGTGCCATCAGTGAAGGTTCCGGGAGGGCCGATAATGAGCAGTTCTTC. Translation: CAISEGSGRADNEQFF.